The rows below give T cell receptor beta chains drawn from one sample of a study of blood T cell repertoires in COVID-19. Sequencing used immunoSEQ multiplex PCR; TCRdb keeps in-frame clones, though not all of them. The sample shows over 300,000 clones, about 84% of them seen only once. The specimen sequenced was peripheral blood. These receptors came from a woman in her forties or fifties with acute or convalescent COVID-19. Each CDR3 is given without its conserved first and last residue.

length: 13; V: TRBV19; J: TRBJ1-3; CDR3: ASSPHPSSGNTIY
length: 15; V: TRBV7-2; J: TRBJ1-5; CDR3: ASSFAAEAVPNQPQH
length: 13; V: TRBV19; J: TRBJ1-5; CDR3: ASSSGLNGGQPQH
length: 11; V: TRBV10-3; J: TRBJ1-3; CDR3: AIISDFGNTIY
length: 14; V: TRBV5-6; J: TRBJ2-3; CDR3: ASSLGGQPPRDTQY
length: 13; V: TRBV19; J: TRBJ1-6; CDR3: ASSIPTRGYSPLH
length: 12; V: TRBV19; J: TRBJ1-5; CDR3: ASSDRGYNQPQH
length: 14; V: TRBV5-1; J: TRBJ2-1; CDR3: ASSLIASGAYNEQF
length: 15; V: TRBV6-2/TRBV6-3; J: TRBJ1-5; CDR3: ASSYSGGPYSNQPQH
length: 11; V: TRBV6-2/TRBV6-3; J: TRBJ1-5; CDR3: ASSLRGYQPQH
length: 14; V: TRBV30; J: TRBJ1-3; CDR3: AWTKGWEGSGNTIY
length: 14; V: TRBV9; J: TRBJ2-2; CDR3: ASSVAPGSDTGELF
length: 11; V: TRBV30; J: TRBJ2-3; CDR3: AWSIWTYDTQY
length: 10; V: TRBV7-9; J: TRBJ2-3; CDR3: ASRGDSNTQY
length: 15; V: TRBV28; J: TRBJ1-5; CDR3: ASSTPAPRVLNQPQH
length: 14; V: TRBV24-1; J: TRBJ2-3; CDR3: ATSDWASGKTDTQY
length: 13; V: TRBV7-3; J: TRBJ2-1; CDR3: ASSLLRETYNEQF
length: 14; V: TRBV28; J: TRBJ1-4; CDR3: ASSLWGGGSNEKLF
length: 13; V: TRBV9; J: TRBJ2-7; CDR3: ASSLSGSLSYEQY
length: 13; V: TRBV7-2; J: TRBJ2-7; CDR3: ASSLWAGQSYEQY
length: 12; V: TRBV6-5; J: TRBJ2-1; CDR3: ASSYRTGDGEQF
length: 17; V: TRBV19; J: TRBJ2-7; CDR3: ASSILPFPHTGTLHEQY
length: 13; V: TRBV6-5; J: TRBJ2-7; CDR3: ASSYRRDSPYEQY
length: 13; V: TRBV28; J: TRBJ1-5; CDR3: ASRSPGEGNQPQH
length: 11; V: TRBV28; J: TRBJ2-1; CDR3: ASSQLPGDEQF
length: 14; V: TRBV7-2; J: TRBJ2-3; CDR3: ASSFGAGVVTDTQY
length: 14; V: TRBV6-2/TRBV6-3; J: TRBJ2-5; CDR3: ASSYRDSSYQETQY
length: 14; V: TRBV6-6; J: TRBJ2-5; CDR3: ASSSYKREIVETQY
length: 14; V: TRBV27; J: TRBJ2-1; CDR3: ASSLAGEVSYNEQF
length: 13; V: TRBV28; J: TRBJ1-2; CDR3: ASRPGQGARYGYT
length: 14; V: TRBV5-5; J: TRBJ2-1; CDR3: ASSPSLATTYNEQF
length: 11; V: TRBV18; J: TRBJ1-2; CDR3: ASSTGVEYGYT
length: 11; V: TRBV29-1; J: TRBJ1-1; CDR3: SAGQGAGTEAF
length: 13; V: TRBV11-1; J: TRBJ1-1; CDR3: ASSLARGLRTEAF
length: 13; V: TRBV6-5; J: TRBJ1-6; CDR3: TSSLHRDRGSPLH
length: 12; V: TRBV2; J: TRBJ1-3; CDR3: ASSRERVGNTIY
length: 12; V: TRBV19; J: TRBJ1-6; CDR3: ASSLGQGYSPLH